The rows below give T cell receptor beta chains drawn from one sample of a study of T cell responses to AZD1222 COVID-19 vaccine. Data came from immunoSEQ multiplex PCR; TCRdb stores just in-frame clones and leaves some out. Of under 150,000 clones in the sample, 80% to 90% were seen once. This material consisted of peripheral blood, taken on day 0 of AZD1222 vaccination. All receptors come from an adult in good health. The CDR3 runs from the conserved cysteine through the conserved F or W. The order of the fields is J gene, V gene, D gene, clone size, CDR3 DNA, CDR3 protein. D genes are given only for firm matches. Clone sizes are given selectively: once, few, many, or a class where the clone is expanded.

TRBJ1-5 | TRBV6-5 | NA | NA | TGTGCCAGCAGTTACTCCCAGGGATTGAGCAATCAGCCCCAGCATTTT | CASSYSQGLSNQPQHF
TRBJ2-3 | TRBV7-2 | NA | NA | TGTGCCAGCAGCTTAGTCCGCACAGATACGCAGTATTTT | CASSLVRTDTQYF
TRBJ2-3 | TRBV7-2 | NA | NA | TGTGCCAGCAGCTTATCTAAGTGGACTAGCACAGATACGCAGTATTTT | CASSLSKWTSTDTQYF
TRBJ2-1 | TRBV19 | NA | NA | TGTGCCAGTTCAGAGGCCCAATACAATGAGCAGTTCTTC | CASSEAQYNEQFF
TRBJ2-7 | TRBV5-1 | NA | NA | TGCGCCAGCAGCTACGAAGAGGGGAGGCCATCCCGAACAGCCTACGAGCAGTACTTC | CASSYEEGRPSRTAYEQYF
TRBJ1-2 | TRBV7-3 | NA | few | TGTGCCAGCAGCTTACAGCCGCGCTATGGCTACACCTTC | CASSLQPRYGYTF
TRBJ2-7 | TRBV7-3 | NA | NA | TGTGCCAGCAGCCCGGACTCGGGAGCCTACGAGCAGTACTTC | CASSPDSGAYEQYF
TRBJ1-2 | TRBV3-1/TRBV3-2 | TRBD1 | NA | TGTGCCAGCAGTTACGGACAGGGAGGCGGCTACACCTTC | CASSYGQGGGYTF
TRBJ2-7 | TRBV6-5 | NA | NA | TGTGCCAGCAGTCGTCCCGGGACCTACGAGCAGTACTTC | CASSRPGTYEQYF
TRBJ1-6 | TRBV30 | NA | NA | TGTGCCTGGACCTTAGACTTGGTCGGTTCACCCCTCCACTTT | CAWTLDLVGSPLHF
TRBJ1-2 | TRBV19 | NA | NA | TGTGCCAGTAGTATTAACGGGATTATCGGCTACACCTTC | CASSINGIIGYTF
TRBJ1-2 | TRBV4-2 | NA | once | TGTGCCAGCAGCCAAGAAACGGTTAACTATGGCTACACCTTC | CASSQETVNYGYTF
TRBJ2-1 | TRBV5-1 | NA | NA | TGCGCCAGTTTGCGGGATGGCTCCTACAATGAGCAGTTCTTC | CASLRDGSYNEQFF
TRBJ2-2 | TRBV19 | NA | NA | TGTGCCAGTAGTATTGGGACATACAACACCGGGGAGCTGTTTTTT | CASSIGTYNTGELFF
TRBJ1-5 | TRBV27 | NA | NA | TGTGCCAGCAGTTTGGTTGGTCAGCCCCAGCATTTT | CASSLVGQPQHF
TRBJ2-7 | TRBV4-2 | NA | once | TGTGCCAGCAGCCAATCAGGGGCTTACGAGCAGTACTTC | CASSQSGAYEQYF
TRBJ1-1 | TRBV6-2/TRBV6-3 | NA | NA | TGTGCCAGCAGTTACCCGCAGGGGAGGGGCACTGAAGCTTTCTTT | CASSYPQGRGTEAFF
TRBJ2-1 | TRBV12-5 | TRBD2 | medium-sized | TGTGCTAGTGGTTTGGGCGGGGGTTACAATGAGCAGTTCTTC | CASGLGGGYNEQFF
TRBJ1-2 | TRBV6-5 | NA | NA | TGTGCCAGCAGTTTGGGTTCTGGCTACACCTTC | CASSLGSGYTF
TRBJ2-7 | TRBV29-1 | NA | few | TGCAGCGTTGATTACGGGACGGACGCCTACGAGCAGTACTTC | CSVDYGTDAYEQYF
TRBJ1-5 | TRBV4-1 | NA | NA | TGCGCCAGCAGCCCTGGCCCTAAAAGGGTCAGCCAGCCCCAGCATTTT | CASSPGPKRVSQPQHF